This T cell receptor (beta chain) is drawn from a study of human T cells and chemical hapten exposure. This clonotype was found a few times. Regarding time point: patch test 1, 2 weeks after DPC sensitization. The sample's treatment: therapeutic diphenylcyclopropenone sensitization with weekly scalp DPC. Germline-derived CDR1 and CDR2 are LGHDT and YNNKEL (reference sequence). The CDR3 is 14 amino acids. V gave up 5 bases and J gave up 4 bases; unmatched junction bases: 4. TCRdb re-analysed the RACE reads in MiXCR, keeping a single row per CDR3 protein. This sample carries 180,000 or so distinct CDR3 sequences, approximately 14% of them seen once, and the ten largest clones take 1.7%.

The gene calls are TRBV3-1 and TRBJ1-1; 10 positions match TRBD1. The receptor was derived from a woman in her thirties with alopecia areata. Some clones in this sample may be carry-over from other donors' samples. The source was whole blood, collected in connection with sensitization to the hapten diphenylcyclopropenone (DPC). The CDR3 sequence: CASSTGQGSTEAFF. The CDR3 coding sequence is TGTGCCAGCAGCACGGGACAGGGGAGCACTGAAGCTTTCTTT. Full variable domain (missing parts from reference TRBV3-1 and TRBJ1-1): DTAVSQTPKYLVTQMGNDKSIKCEQNLGHDTMYWYKQDSKKFLKIMFSYNNKELIINETVPNRFSPKSPDKAHLNLHINSLELGDSAVYFCASSTGQGSTEAFFGQGTRLTVV.